The 14 T cell receptor beta chains listed next were all sequenced from one sample in a study of cytomegalovirus exposure and HLA in healthy donors (dated by TCRdb to about 2017). The library came from the immunoSEQ multiplex PCR assay. Here the immuneACCESS table is served through TCRdb, limited to in-frame sequences with V and J called. Missing clones are a known gap in these copies; in checked studies unresolved V genes cover under half, and the rest lacks a known reason. The sample has 150,000 to 200,000 clones on record, roughly 90% of them singletons. The ten largest clonotypes hold roughly 5.7% of the sample. The sequencing sample was made of PBMCs. These receptors all stem from a woman aged 30 to 39 in good health and CMV-seronegative.

This clone came up once. The chain employs TRBV18 and TRBJ2-7; the D is unclear. The CDR3 is 14 residues long. Germline CDR1 is KGHSH and CDR2 is LQKENI. V was clipped by 2 bases and J by 2 bases, with 10 bases between them. The CDR3 spells CASSPFDRTYEQYF. The CDR3 bases are TGTGCCAGCTCACCATTTGACCGAACCTACGAGCAGTACTTC.

The rearrangement links TRBV7-2 to TRBJ2-3; D is uncertain. The CDR3 has 14 amino acids. CDR1 and CDR2 (germline): SGHTA, FQGNSA. Between the trimmed V and J ends, which lost 3 bases and 1 base, there was a span of 8 bases. Here the CDR3 DNA reads TGTGCCAGCAGCTTCGACTCTGGCACAGATACGCAGTATTTT. Translated: CASSFDSGTDTQYF.

The table lists this clone with a count of one. V is TRBV19 and J is TRBJ1-2, with D possibly being TRBD1 (5 bases). V lost 2 bases and J lost 2, with 15 bases in between. The CDR3 loop spans 16 amino acids. CDR1 is LNHDA, CDR2 SQIVND, per germline (reference sequence). CDR3: CASSILGTTENYGYTF. The CDR3 DNA follows: TGTGCCAGTAGTATATTGGGAACGACAGAGAACTATGGCTACACCTTC.

The table lists this clone with a count of one. The J gene is TRBJ1-1, the V gene TRBV6-5, with D possibly TRBD1 on 5 matching bases. The CDR3 is 15 residues long. CDR1 and CDR2 from the germline V gene are MNHEY and SVGAGI. Trimming took 2 bases from V and 4 from J, leaving 14 bases between them. CDR3 region: CASSYMDGAGTEAFF. CDR3 bases: TGTGCCAGCAGTTACATGGACGGGGCGGGCACTGAAGCTTTCTTT.

The chain joins TRBV7-9 to TRBJ1-5, with D perhaps TRBD1 (6 bases). V gave up 3 bases and J gave up 1 base, with 7 bases separating them. CDR1 and CDR2 from the germline V gene are SEHNR and FQNEAQ (reference sequence). The CDR3 contains 14 residues. CDR3 region: CASSLGQSNQPQHF. As DNA, the CDR3 is TGTGCCAGCAGCTTGGGACAAAGCAATCAGCCCCAGCATTTT.

Only a few counts were recorded for this clone. The chain's CDR3 is CASRSRSSSYNEQFF. CDR3 in DNA: TGTGCCAGCAGATCTCGGAGTAGCTCCTACAATGAGCAGTTCTTC. The chain is built from TRBV6-5 and TRBJ2-1; no firm D call. Per the germline V gene, CDR1 is MNHEY and CDR2 is SVGAGI. This CDR3 spans 15 amino acids. V lost 6 bases and J 0 bases, leaving 12 bases between the germline ends.

V gene TRBV30 combines with J gene TRBJ2-4; 11 nucleotides agree with TRBD1. The germline CDR1 and CDR2 sequences are GTSNPN and SVGIG (reference sequence). CDR3 length: 16 residues. V dropped 4 bases and J dropped 8; count of bases not matched to a gene: 13. The CDR3 nucleotides read TGTGCCTGGAATACCGGGACAGGGGGATTATCGGACATTCAGTACTTC. Translating it yields CAWNTGTGGLSDIQYF.

The chain is built from TRBV7-3 and TRBJ2-7; D possibly corresponds to TRBD1 (6 bases). V was clipped by 1 base and J by 0 bases, with 10 bases between them. The CDR3 is made up of 15 amino acids. Germline values: CDR1 SGHTA, CDR2 FQGTGA. The CDR3 DNA is TGTGCCAGCAGCTTAAGATCAGGGGACTCCTACGAGCAGTACTTC. It yields the protein CASSLRSGDSYEQYF.

This clone is a singleton in its sample. The rearrangement joins TRBV25-1 to TRBJ1-4; D gene unclear. The germline V gene has CDR1 MGHDK and CDR2 SYGVNS. V was cut by 3 bases and J by 8 bases, with 19 bases left in between. The CDR3 has 16 residues. This CDR3 reads CASSEELGPREEKLFF. In DNA, the CDR3 is TGTGCCAGCAGTGAGGAATTAGGTCCTCGGGAGGAAAAACTGTTTTTT.

This clone was recorded a few times. The chain links TRBV6-1 to TRBJ1-2; 9 nucleotides line up with TRBD1. J lost 8 bases, V lost 7 bases, and 8 bases had no gene match. The CDR3 sequence is 13 residues long. The germline V gene has CDR1 MNHNS and CDR2 SASEGT. In nucleotides, the CDR3 is TGTGCCAGCACCAGGACAGGGGAAGGAGGCTACACCTTC. Protein product: CASTRTGEGGYTF.

The CDR3 coding sequence is TGTGCCAGCAGCTTAGCGAGCCCAGTCAACTATGGCTACACCTTC. It codes for CASSLASPVNYGYTF. This chain links TRBV7-9 with TRBJ1-2; D ambiguous. CDR3 length equals 15 residues. Germline V lookup: CDR1 SEHNR, CDR2 FQNEAQ (reference sequence). Between the trimmed V and J ends, which lost 0 bases and 2 bases, there was a span of 10 bases.

This clone appeared a few times. The chain joins TRBV7-2 to TRBJ2-3, with unresolved D. This CDR3 comprises 13 residues. V shed 1 base and J shed 2 bases, with 4 bases lying between them. The germline CDR1 and CDR2 sequences are SGHTA and FQGNSA. CDR3 nucleotide sequence: TGTGCCAGCAGCTTAGAGGACACAGATACGCAGTATTTT. As protein: CASSLEDTDTQYF. Looking up the rest from reference TRBV7-2 and TRBJ2-3 gives the full variable domain: GAGVSQSPSNKVTEKGKDVELRCDPISGHTALYWYRQSLGQGLEFLIYFQGNSAPDKSGLPSDRFSAERTGGSVSTLTIQRTQQEDSAVYLCASSLEDTDTQYFGPGTRLTVL.

CDR3 protein: CASSGHQPQHF. The CDR3 DNA reads TGTGCCAGCAGCGGACATCAGCCCCAGCATTTT. The rearrangement uses TRBV5-4 and TRBJ1-5; D ambiguous. The CDR3 is 11 residues long. Germline CDR1 reads SGHNT; CDR2 reads YYREEE (reference sequence). V was pared by 4 bases and J by 5 bases, with 4 bases between.

J is TRBJ2-7 and V is TRBV15, with unresolved D. Germline values: CDR1 LNHNV, CDR2 YYDKDF (reference sequence). The length of the CDR3 is 11 residues. Trimming stripped 5 bases from V and 3 bases from J, with 5 bases between. The CDR3 DNA sequence: TGTGCCACCAGCGAGAGCTACGAGCAGTACTTC. Amino acids: CATSESYEQYF.